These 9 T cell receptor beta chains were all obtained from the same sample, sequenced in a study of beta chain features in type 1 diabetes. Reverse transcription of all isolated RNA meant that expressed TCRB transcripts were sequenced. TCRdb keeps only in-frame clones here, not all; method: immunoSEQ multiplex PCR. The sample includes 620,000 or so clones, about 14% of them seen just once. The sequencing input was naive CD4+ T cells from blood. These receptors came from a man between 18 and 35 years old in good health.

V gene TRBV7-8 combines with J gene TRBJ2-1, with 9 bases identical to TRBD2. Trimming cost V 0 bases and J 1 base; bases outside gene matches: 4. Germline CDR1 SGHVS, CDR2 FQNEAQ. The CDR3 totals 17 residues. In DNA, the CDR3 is TGTGCCAGCAGCTTAGCGTTGACTAGCGGATCCTACAATGAGCAGTTCTTC. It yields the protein CASSLALTSGSYNEQFF.

Here the CDR3 reads CASSRESPKNIQYF. As DNA, the CDR3 is TGTGCCAGTAGTCGAGAGTCACCTAAAAACATTCAGTACTTC. The genes are TRBV19 and TRBJ2-4; unclear D gene. The CDR3 has 14 residues. Germline CDR1 and CDR2: LNHDA and SQIVND (reference sequence). V was shortened by 5 bases and J by 4 bases, with 12 bases between the two germline ends.

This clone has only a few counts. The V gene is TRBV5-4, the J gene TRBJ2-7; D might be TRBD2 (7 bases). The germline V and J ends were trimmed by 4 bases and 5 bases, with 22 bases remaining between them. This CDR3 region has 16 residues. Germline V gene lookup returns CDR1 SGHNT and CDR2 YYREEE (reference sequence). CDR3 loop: CASSPAPIRGADEQYF. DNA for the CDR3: TGTGCCAGCAGCCCGGCCCCCATCCGGGGGGCCGACGAGCAGTACTTC.

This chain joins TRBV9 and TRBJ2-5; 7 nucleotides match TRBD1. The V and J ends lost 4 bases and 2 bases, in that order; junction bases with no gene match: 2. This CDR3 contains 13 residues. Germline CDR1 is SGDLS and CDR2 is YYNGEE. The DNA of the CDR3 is TGTGCCAGCAGCAAGGGACAGCAAGAGACCCAGTACTTC. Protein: CASSKGQQETQYF.

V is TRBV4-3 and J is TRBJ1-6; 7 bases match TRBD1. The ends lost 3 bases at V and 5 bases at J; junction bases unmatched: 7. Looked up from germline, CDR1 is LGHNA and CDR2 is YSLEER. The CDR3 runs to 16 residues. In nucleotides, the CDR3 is TGCGCCAGCAGCCAGCGGACAGGCGCGGATAATTCACCCCTCCACTTT. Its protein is CASSQRTGADNSPLHF.

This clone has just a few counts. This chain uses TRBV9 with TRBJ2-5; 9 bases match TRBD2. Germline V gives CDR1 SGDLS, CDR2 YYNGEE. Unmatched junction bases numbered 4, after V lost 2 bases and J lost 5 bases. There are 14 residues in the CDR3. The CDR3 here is CASSVGLAMETQYF. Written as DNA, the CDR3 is TGTGCCAGCAGCGTCGGACTAGCGATGGAGACCCAGTACTTC.

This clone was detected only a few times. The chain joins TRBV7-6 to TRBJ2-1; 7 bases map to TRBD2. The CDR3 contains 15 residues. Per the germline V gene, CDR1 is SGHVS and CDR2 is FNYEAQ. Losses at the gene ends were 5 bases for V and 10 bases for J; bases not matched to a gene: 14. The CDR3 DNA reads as TGTGCCAGCAGCCGATCCGGGACTACCCTCCACGAGCAGTTCTTC. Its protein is CASSRSGTTLHEQFF.

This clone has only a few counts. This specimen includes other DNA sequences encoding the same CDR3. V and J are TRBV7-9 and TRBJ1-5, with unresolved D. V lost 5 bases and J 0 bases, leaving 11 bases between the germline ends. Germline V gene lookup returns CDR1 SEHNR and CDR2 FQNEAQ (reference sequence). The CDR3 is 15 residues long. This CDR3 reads CASSALRDSNQPQHF. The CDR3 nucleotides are TGTGCCAGCAGCGCGTTACGCGATAGCAATCAGCCCCAGCATTTT.

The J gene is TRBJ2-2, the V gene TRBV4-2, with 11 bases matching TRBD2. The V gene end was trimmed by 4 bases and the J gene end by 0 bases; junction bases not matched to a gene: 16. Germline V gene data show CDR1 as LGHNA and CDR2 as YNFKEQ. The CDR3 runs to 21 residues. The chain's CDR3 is CASSRFHLAGGHASNTGELFF. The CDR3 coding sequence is TGTGCCAGCAGCCGCTTCCACTTAGCGGGGGGGCACGCTTCGAACACCGGGGAGCTGTTTTTT.